A selection of T cell receptor beta chains follows, all from one sample in a study of read filtering for tumor transcriptome and immune sequencing. TCRdb re-called the reads with MiXCR, one entry per CDR3 protein. The sample records about 50,000 distinct CDR3 sequences, roughly 20% being singletons. Sequencing input: a population of CD138-negative cells sorted from bone marrow. These receptors were taken from a donor at least 40 years old with multiple myeloma. The CDR3 runs from the conserved cysteine through the conserved F or W. The order of the fields is V gene, clone size, D gene, J gene, CDR3 protein, CDR3 DNA. The D gene is left open where the match is weak. The size of a clone is reported for some rows only, either as once, few or many, or as a class for expanded clones.

V gene: TRBV4-2; clone size: many; D gene: NA; J gene: TRBJ2-3; CDR3 protein: CASSQDVAGRVADTQYF; CDR3 DNA: TGTGCCAGCAGCCAAGATGTGGCCGGGAGAGTCGCAGATACGCAGTATTTT
V gene: TRBV4-3; clone size: few; D gene: TRBD2; J gene: TRBJ2-7; CDR3 protein: CASSQEGLAEEQYF; CDR3 DNA: TGCGCCAGCAGCCAAGAGGGGCTAGCGGAAGAGCAGTACTTT
V gene: TRBV20-1; clone size: NA; D gene: NA; J gene: TRBJ2-2; CDR3 protein: CSARAGASTGELFF; CDR3 DNA: TGCAGTGCTAGAGCGGGGGCGAGTACCGGGGAGCTGTTTTTT
V gene: TRBV6-1; clone size: few; D gene: NA; J gene: TRBJ2-1; CDR3 protein: CASSGGAGEQFF; CDR3 DNA: TGTGCCAGCAGTGGCGGGGCAGGTGAGCAGTTCTTC
V gene: TRBV7-7; clone size: NA; D gene: NA; J gene: TRBJ2-2; CDR3 protein: CASSPLGATGELFF; CDR3 DNA: TGTGCCAGCAGCCCGTTGGGGGCCACCGGGGAGCTGTTTTTT
V gene: TRBV19; clone size: once; D gene: NA; J gene: TRBJ2-1; CDR3 protein: CASSWGLNNNEQIF; CDR3 DNA: TGTGCCAGTAGTTGGGGACTGAACAACAATGAGCAGATCTTC
V gene: TRBV6-2/TRBV6-3; clone size: few; D gene: TRBD2; J gene: TRBJ2-1; CDR3 protein: CASNTPPVVTPGLAREQFF; CDR3 DNA: TGTGCCAGTAATACACCTCCGGTCGTTACGCCGGGACTAGCACGTGAGCAGTTCTTC
V gene: TRBV2; clone size: many; D gene: TRBD2; J gene: TRBJ2-5; CDR3 protein: CATPPGLAGGNQETQYF; CDR3 DNA: TGTGCCACCCCTCCGGGACTAGCGGGAGGGAACCAAGAGACCCAGTACTTC
V gene: TRBV5-1; clone size: many; D gene: TRBD2; J gene: TRBJ2-3; CDR3 protein: CASSLVLAGDEDTQYF; CDR3 DNA: TGCGCCAGCAGCTTGGTGCTAGCGGGAGATGAAGATACGCAGTATTTT
V gene: TRBV20-1; clone size: many; D gene: NA; J gene: TRBJ2-3; CDR3 protein: CSAGGPSTDTQYF; CDR3 DNA: TGCAGTGCCGGCGGGCCAAGCACAGATACGCAGTATTTT
V gene: TRBV4-1; clone size: many; D gene: TRBD1; J gene: TRBJ1-5; CDR3 protein: CASSHGQGTEPQHF; CDR3 DNA: TGCGCCAGCAGCCACGGACAGGGGACAGAGCCCCAGCATTTT
V gene: TRBV15; clone size: NA; D gene: TRBD1; J gene: TRBJ1-1; CDR3 protein: CAPNRDRAAMNTEAFF; CDR3 DNA: TGTGCCCCGAACCGGGACAGGGCTGCGATGAACACTGAAGCTTTCTTT
V gene: TRBV20-1; clone size: many; D gene: NA; J gene: TRBJ2-4; CDR3 protein: CSARDRLENIQYF; CDR3 DNA: TGCAGTGCTAGAGATCGTTTGGAAAACATTCAGTACTTC
V gene: TRBV6-5; clone size: many; D gene: TRBD1; J gene: TRBJ1-5; CDR3 protein: CASSSTGTQPQHF; CDR3 DNA: TGTGCCAGCAGCTCGACAGGGACTCAGCCCCAGCATTTT
V gene: TRBV20-1; clone size: many; D gene: NA; J gene: TRBJ2-5; CDR3 protein: CSARDPGLKETQYF; CDR3 DNA: TGCAGTGCTAGAGATCCGGGACTTAAAGAGACCCAGTACTTC
V gene: TRBV28; clone size: many; D gene: NA; J gene: TRBJ2-1; CDR3 protein: CASSDGQSYNEQFF; CDR3 DNA: TGTGCCAGCAGTGATGGACAGTCCTACAATGAGCAGTTCTTC
V gene: TRBV20-1; clone size: NA; D gene: TRBD2; J gene: TRBJ2-1; CDR3 protein: CSARGGTSGTYNEQFF; CDR3 DNA: TGCAGTGCCCGAGGGGGGACTAGCGGTACTTACAATGAGCAGTTCTTC
V gene: TRBV27; clone size: many; D gene: TRBD1; J gene: TRBJ2-3; CDR3 protein: CATLDRQGNTDTQYF; CDR3 DNA: TGTGCCACCCTCGACCGACAGGGAAACACAGATACGCAGTATTTT
V gene: TRBV7-9; clone size: many; D gene: TRBD2; J gene: TRBJ2-7; CDR3 protein: CASSLTGLAGAYEQYF; CDR3 DNA: TGTGCCAGCAGCTTAACGGGCCTAGCGGGGGCCTACGAGCAGTACTTC
V gene: TRBV7-3; clone size: many; D gene: NA; J gene: TRBJ2-5; CDR3 protein: CASSSQGRDAQETQYF; CDR3 DNA: TGTGCCAGCAGTTCACAGGGCCGGGACGCCCAAGAGACCCAGTACTTC
V gene: TRBV5-1; clone size: many; D gene: NA; J gene: TRBJ1-1; CDR3 protein: CASSLVTSLNPEAFF; CDR3 DNA: TGCGCCAGCAGCTTGGTTACATCTTTGAACCCTGAAGCTTTCTTT
V gene: TRBV29-1; clone size: many; D gene: TRBD1; J gene: TRBJ2-3; CDR3 protein: CSVETGRSDTQYF; CDR3 DNA: TGCAGCGTTGAGACAGGGCGGTCGGATACGCAGTATTTT
V gene: TRBV28; clone size: many; D gene: NA; J gene: TRBJ1-1; CDR3 protein: CASRSQLSPSKNTEAFF; CDR3 DNA: TGTGCCAGCAGATCCCAATTATCCCCTTCCAAGAACACTGAAGCTTTCTTT
V gene: TRBV7-2; clone size: many; D gene: NA; J gene: TRBJ2-3; CDR3 protein: CASSLGDTTDTQYF; CDR3 DNA: TGTGCCAGCAGCTTGGGGGATACCACAGATACGCAGTATTTT
V gene: TRBV7-2; clone size: many; D gene: TRBD2; J gene: TRBJ2-1; CDR3 protein: CASSTLAATYNEQFF; CDR3 DNA: TGTGCCAGCAGCACTCTAGCGGCTACTTACAATGAGCAGTTCTTC
V gene: TRBV6-6; clone size: many; D gene: NA; J gene: TRBJ2-1; CDR3 protein: CASRRANNEQFF; CDR3 DNA: TGTGCCAGCAGGCGCGCGAACAATGAGCAGTTCTTC
V gene: TRBV7-9; clone size: many; D gene: NA; J gene: TRBJ2-2; CDR3 protein: CASSLGASNTGELFF; CDR3 DNA: TGTGCCAGCAGCTTAGGTGCCTCGAACACCGGGGAGCTGTTTTTT
V gene: TRBV12-3/TRBV12-4; clone size: NA; D gene: NA; J gene: TRBJ1-5; CDR3 protein: CASSSRGAQHF; CDR3 DNA: TGTGCCAGCAGTTCCCGGGGAGCCCAGCATTTT
V gene: TRBV20-1; clone size: many; D gene: NA; J gene: TRBJ2-1; CDR3 protein: CSAREARTGGQFF; CDR3 DNA: TGCAGTGCTAGAGAAGCCCGAACAGGAGGGCAGTTCTTC
V gene: TRBV20-1; clone size: many; D gene: NA; J gene: TRBJ2-2; CDR3 protein: CSARDYQYTGELFF; CDR3 DNA: TGCAGTGCTAGAGATTATCAATACACCGGGGAGCTGTTTTTT
V gene: TRBV6-2/TRBV6-3; clone size: many; D gene: NA; J gene: TRBJ1-1; CDR3 protein: CASSYGQGITEAFF; CDR3 DNA: TGTGCCAGCAGTTACGGGCAGGGGATAACTGAAGCTTTCTTT
V gene: TRBV4-2; clone size: few; D gene: NA; J gene: TRBJ2-7; CDR3 protein: CASSQVAHGGAEQYF; CDR3 DNA: TGTGCCAGCAGCCAAGTAGCGCACGGCGGGGCCGAGCAGTACTTC
V gene: TRBV5-4; clone size: many; D gene: TRBD1; J gene: TRBJ2-2; CDR3 protein: CASGQANTGELFF; CDR3 DNA: TGTGCCAGCGGACAGGCGAACACCGGGGAGCTGTTTTTT
V gene: TRBV3-1; clone size: many; D gene: NA; J gene: TRBJ2-7; CDR3 protein: CASSFQQGSGYEQYF; CDR3 DNA: TGTGCCAGCAGCTTCCAACAGGGTTCTGGCTACGAGCAGTACTTC
V gene: TRBV27; clone size: many; D gene: TRBD2; J gene: TRBJ2-1; CDR3 protein: CASSSRGGRALDNEQFF; CDR3 DNA: TGTGCCAGCAGTTCTCGAGGCGGGAGGGCCTTGGACAATGAGCAGTTCTTC
V gene: TRBV20-1; clone size: medium-sized; D gene: NA; J gene: TRBJ2-1; CDR3 protein: CSAREGRGYNEQFF; CDR3 DNA: TGCAGTGCTAGAGAGGGTAGGGGCTACAATGAGCAGTTCTTC